What follows are 13 T cell receptor beta chains derived from one specimen sequenced in a study of T cell repertoires in cytomegalovirus infection. Using its own MiXCR run on the reads, TCRdb lists one record per CDR3 protein. Of about 330,000 distinct CDR3 sequences in the sample, around a third were seen once. For these TCRs, the target antigens are not known. The sample consisted of cultured PBMCs, taken from culture after CMV antigen stimulation. The receptors were gathered from a human donor in good health (CMV status not recorded). Some clones in this sample may be carry-over from other donors' samples.

This clonotype has a handful of counts. J is TRBJ1-1 and V is TRBV20-1; D ambiguous. Trimming removed 0 bases at V and 3 bases at J, with 8 bases between. Germline assignment: CDR1 DFQATT and CDR2 SNEGSKA (reference sequence). The CDR3 is made up of 13 amino acids. The CDR3 sequence is CSAREPGYTEAFF. DNA of the CDR3: TGCAGTGCTAGAGAGCCGGGTTACACTGAAGCTTTCTTT.

The chain is built from TRBV20-1 and TRBJ1-5; D perhaps matches TRBD1 (6 bases). V lost 3 bases to trimming and J lost 6 bases, with 18 bases between them. Germline CDR1 reads DFQATT; CDR2 reads SNEGSKA (reference sequence). The CDR3 is 15 residues long. The chain's CDR3 is CSASQSLGAAQPQHF. The CDR3 bases are TGCAGTGCTAGTCAATCACTGGGGGCGGCTCAGCCCCAGCATTTT.

The chain is built from TRBV19 and TRBJ1-2; 8 bases fit TRBD1. After removal of 2 bases from V and 8 bases from J, the junction contained 4 bases not matched to a gene. The CDR3 runs to 13 residues. Per the germline V gene, CDR1 is LNHDA and CDR2 is SQIVND (reference sequence). CDR3 DNA: TGTGCCAGTAGTATAACAGGGGGTTGGGGCTACACCTTC. It encodes CASSITGGWGYTF.

The CDR3 DNA reads as TGCGCCAGCAGCCAAGATCGAGTAGCCGGAGAGCAGTTCTTC. Translated, it gives CASSQDRVAGEQFF. The chain is built from TRBV4-3 and TRBJ2-1; D gene unclear. CDR1 LGHNA and CDR2 YSLEER come from the germline V gene. V lost 0 bases and J lost 10, with 13 bases in between. The CDR3 is made up of 14 amino acids.

V gene TRBV29-1 combines with J gene TRBJ2-3, with a tentative D call TRBD2 (5 bases). The CDR3 contains 13 residues. Germline CDR1 reads SQVTM; CDR2 reads ANQGSEA. V dropped 5 bases and J dropped 4 bases, with 13 bases sitting between them. The DNA of the CDR3 is TGCAGCGTTCGTGCGCCCGGGGCAGATACGCAGTATTTT. Encoded protein: CSVRAPGADTQYF.

This rearrangement joins TRBV24-1 to TRBJ2-7, with a possible D match to TRBD2 (5 bases). With 8 bases removed from V and 2 bases from J, the gap between germline ends came to 18 bases. The CDR3 sequence is 15 residues long. The germline CDR1 and CDR2 sequences are KGHDR and SFDVKD. CDR3 sequence (DNA): TGTGCCACCACCTCAGGCAGACTACAAACCTACGAGCAGTACGTC. Translated, it gives CATTSGRLQTYEQYV.

This clonotype was recorded many times. The chain uses TRBV9 and TRBJ1-5; possibly TRBD1 for D (6 bases). The CDR3 length is 16 residues. Germline CDR1 is SGDLS and CDR2 is YYNGEE. Deletions cut 4 bases from V and 0 bases from J, with 14 bases between. CDR3 DNA: TGTGCCAGCAGCTCCGGACAGAGGTATAGCAATCAGCCCCAGCATTTT. Protein sequence: CASSSGQRYSNQPQHF.

In its sample, this clonotype was seen many times. CDR3 in DNA: TGTGCCAGCAGCCTGGGACTAGCGGGGGCCTACGAGCAGTACTTC. Translated, it gives CASSLGLAGAYEQYF. V usage is TRBV28 and J usage is TRBJ2-7; 14 nucleotides line up with TRBD2. The ends lost 6 bases at V and 2 bases at J; junction bases unmatched: 3. Germline lookup yields CDR1 MDHEN and CDR2 SYDVKM. The CDR3 contains 15 residues.

This clonotype was counted a few times. This chain joins TRBV11-2 and TRBJ1-1, with D perhaps matching TRBD1 (6 bases). The length of the CDR3 is 14 residues. V was pared by 4 bases and J by 4 bases, with 13 bases between. Looked up from germline, CDR1 is SGHAT and CDR2 is FQNNGV. CDR3 in DNA: TGTGCCAGCAGCTCCGGACAGCGCCGCACTGAAGCTTTCTTT. Translation: CASSSGQRRTEAFF. Looking up the rest from reference TRBV11-2 and TRBJ1-1 gives the full variable domain: EAGVAQSPRYKIIEKRQSVAFWCNPISGHATLYWYQQILGQGPKLLIQFQNNGVVDDSQLPKDRFSAERLKGVDSTLKIQPAKLEDSAVYLCASSSGQRRTEAFFGQGTRLTVV.

This clonotype has just a few counts. The chain employs TRBV7-2 and TRBJ2-5; the D call may be TRBD1 or TRBD2 (5 bases each). The germline V and J ends were trimmed by 5 bases and 5 bases, with 15 bases remaining between them. The length of the CDR3 is 14 residues. Germline V gives CDR1 SGHTA, CDR2 FQGNSA. The CDR3 nucleotides read TGTGCCAGCAGCCTCCCCGGGACCACGGAGACCCAGTACTTC. Protein sequence: CASSLPGTTETQYF.

This clonotype appeared a few times. The chain links TRBV6-6 to TRBJ2-3, with D possibly matching TRBD1 (7 bases). Deletions cut 7 bases from V and 8 bases from J, with 13 bases between. Per germline, CDR1 MNHNY and CDR2 SVGAGI (reference sequence). CDR3 length: 12 amino acids. The DNA of the CDR3 is TGTGCCAGCAAAGACCAGGGGGGTACGCAGTATTTT. Protein product: CASKDQGGTQYF.

This clonotype has just a few counts. V is TRBV7-2 and J is TRBJ2-1; 9 bases are shared with TRBD2. Germline assignment: CDR1 SGHTA and CDR2 FQGNSA. V lost 1 base and J lost 0; bases outside the gene matches: 7. This CDR3 has 18 residues. CDR3 nucleotides: TGTGCCAGCAGCTTAGAACTAGCGGGTGCCAGCTCCTACAATGAGCAGTTCTTC. Encoded protein: CASSLELAGASSYNEQFF.

J is TRBJ2-7 and V is TRBV19; TRBD2 aligns across 7 bases. The CDR3 is 14 residues long. The ends lost 3 bases at V and 7 bases at J; junction bases unmatched: 9. Germline V gene sequence: CDR1 LNHDA, CDR2 SQIVND (reference sequence). The CDR3 protein is CASSIIGGVLEQYF. CDR3 sequence (DNA): TGTGCCAGTAGTATTATTGGGGGGGTCTTGGAGCAGTACTTC.